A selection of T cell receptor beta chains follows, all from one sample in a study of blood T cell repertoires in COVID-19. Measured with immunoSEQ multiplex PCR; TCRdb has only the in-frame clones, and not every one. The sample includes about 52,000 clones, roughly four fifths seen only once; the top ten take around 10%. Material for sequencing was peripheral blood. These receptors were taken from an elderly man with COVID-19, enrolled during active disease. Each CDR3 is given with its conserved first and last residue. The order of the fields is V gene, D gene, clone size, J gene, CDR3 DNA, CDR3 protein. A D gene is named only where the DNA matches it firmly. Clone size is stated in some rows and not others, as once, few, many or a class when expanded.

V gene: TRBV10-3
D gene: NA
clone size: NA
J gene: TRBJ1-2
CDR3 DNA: TGTGCCAACGCAGGGACTAACTATGGCTACACCTTC
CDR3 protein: CANAGTNYGYTF

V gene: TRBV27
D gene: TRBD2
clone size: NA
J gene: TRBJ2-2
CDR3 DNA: TGTGCCAGCAGTTTGTTAGCGGGAGCTACCGGGGAGCTGTTTTTT
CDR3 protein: CASSLLAGATGELFF

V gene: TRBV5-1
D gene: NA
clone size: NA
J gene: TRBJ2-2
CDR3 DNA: TGCGCCAGCAGCCTACTATCAGGGGCCAACACCGGGGAGCTGTTTTTT
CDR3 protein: CASSLLSGANTGELFF

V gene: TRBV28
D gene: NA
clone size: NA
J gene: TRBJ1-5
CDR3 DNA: TGTGCCACCGAGAGGGGGTTTCAGCCCCAGCATTTT
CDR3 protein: CATERGFQPQHF

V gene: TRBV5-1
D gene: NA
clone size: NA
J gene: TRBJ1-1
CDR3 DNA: TGCGCCAGCAGCCCCAGTCGTACCGGGGGATCTGAAGCTTTCTTT
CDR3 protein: CASSPSRTGGSEAFF

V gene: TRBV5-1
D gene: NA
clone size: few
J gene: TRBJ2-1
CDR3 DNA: TGCGCCAGCAGCTTACAGGGCCGCTCCTACAATGAGCAGTTCTTC
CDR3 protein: CASSLQGRSYNEQFF

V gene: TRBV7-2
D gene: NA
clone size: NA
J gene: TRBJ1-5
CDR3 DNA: TGTGCCAGCACGCCTGTCAGTAGCAATCAGCCCCAGCATTTT
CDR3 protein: CASTPVSSNQPQHF

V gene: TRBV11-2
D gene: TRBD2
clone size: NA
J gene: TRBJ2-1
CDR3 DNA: TGTGCCAGCAGCTTACGGCTAGCGGGAGGTAATGAGCAGTTCTTC
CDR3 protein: CASSLRLAGGNEQFF

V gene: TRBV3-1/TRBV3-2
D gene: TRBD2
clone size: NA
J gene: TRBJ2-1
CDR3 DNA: TGTGCCAGCAGCCTCTCTAGCGGAGGGCAGTTCTTC
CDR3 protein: CASSLSSGGQFF

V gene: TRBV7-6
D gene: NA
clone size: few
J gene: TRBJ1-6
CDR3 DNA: TGTGCCAGCAGCTTAGAAGCAGGGTCACCCCTCCACTTT
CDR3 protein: CASSLEAGSPLHF

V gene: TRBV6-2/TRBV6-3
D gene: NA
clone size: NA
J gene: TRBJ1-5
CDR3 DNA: TGTGCCAGCAGTTACTCGACGGGCAGGGGCAATCAGCCCCAGCATTTT
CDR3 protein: CASSYSTGRGNQPQHF

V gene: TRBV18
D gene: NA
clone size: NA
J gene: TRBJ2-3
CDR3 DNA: TGTGCCAGCTCCTCTAAGCGAGACAGCCGCACAGATACGCAGTATTTT
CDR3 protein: CASSSKRDSRTDTQYF

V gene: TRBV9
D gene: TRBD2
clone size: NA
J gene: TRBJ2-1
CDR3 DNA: TGTGCCAGCAGCACAGTAGCGGGATCCTACAATGAGCAGTTCTTC
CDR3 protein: CASSTVAGSYNEQFF

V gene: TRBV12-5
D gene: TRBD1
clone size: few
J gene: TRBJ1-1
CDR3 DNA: TGTGCTAGTGGTTTGGAAAGACAGGGGAACACTGAAGCTTTCTTT
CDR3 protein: CASGLERQGNTEAFF

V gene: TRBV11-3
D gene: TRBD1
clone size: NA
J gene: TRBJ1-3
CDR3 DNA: TGTGCCAGCAGCTCCGGACAGGCCGAAGGAAACACCATATATTTT
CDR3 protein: CASSSGQAEGNTIYF

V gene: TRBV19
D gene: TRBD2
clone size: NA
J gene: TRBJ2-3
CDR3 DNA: TGTGCCAGTAGTCCCCACCCAGCGGGGGGGCGGGCAGATACGCAGTATTTT
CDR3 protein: CASSPHPAGGRADTQYF

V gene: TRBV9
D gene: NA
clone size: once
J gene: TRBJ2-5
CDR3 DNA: TGTGCCAGCAGCGTAGCTGGACATTCCCGGGAGACCCAGTACTTC
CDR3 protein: CASSVAGHSRETQYF

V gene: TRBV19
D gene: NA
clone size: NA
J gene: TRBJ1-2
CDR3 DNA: TGTGCCAGTAGTCGCTCCACGGGGAATCGCCCAAACTATAGCTACACCTTC
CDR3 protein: CASSRSTGNRPNYSYTF

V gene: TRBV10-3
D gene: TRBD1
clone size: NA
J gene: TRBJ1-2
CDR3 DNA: TGTGCCATCAGTGAGGACAGGGGGTGGGGTAACTATGGCTACACCTTC
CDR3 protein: CAISEDRGWGNYGYTF

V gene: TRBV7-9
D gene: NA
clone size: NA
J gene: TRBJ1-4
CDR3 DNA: TGTGCCAGCAGCTTGGGCGGACATAATGAAAAACTGTTTTTT
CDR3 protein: CASSLGGHNEKLFF

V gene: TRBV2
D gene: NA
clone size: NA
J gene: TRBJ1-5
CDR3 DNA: TGTGCCAGCAGCTCCGGGACACCTAATCAGCCCCAGCATTTT
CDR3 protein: CASSSGTPNQPQHF

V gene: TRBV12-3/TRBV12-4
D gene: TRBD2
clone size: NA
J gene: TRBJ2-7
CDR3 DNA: TGTGCCAGTGGACTAGCGGGGACCTACGAGCAGTACTTC
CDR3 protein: CASGLAGTYEQYF